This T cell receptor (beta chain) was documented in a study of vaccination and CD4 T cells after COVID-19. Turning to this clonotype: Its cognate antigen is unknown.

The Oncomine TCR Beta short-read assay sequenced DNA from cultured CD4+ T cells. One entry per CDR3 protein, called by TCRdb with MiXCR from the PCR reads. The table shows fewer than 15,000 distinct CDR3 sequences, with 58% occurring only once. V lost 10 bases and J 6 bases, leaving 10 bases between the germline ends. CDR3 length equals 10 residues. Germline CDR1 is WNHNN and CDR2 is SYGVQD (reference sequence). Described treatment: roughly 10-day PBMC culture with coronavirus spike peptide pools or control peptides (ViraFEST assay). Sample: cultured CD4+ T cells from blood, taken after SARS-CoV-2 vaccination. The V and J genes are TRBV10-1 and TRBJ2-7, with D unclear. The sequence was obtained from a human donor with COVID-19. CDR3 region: CATKTGEQYF. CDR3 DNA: TGCGCCACCAAGACTGGCGAGCAGTACTTC.